This section outlines one TCR beta chain sequence together with its context. The antigen is undetermined. This entry is derived from a study of T cell responses to AZD1222 COVID-19 vaccine. Study-wide findings and caveats: Donors were mostly white British, more females; clonal diversity possibly underestimated. Unmutated variant regions are reportedly the target of nearly half of TCRs that are spike-specific.

Researchers grouped second doses given at about 4 or about 12 weeks into one pool. Trimming pared 6 bases from V and 10 bases from J, leaving 24 bases between. CDR1 and CDR2 from the germline V gene are SGHTA and FQGNSA. The CDR3 loop spans 15 amino acids. The table came from immunoSEQ multiplex PCR; TCRdb's copy has only in-frame clones and leaves some out. Counted here are tens of thousands of clones, roughly four fifths occurring once; the ten biggest clones make up approximately 5.9%. The source was peripheral blood, collected 28 days after the second AZD1222 dose. The V gene is TRBV7-2, the J gene TRBJ1-1; D perhaps matches TRBD1 (5 bases). The receptor was derived from an adult who received the AZD1222 COVID-19 vaccine. The CDR3 sequence: CASSSALRGAGGAFF. For the CDR3, the DNA is TGTGCCAGCAGTTCGGCTTTGAGGGGCGCAGGTGGAGCTTTCTTT.